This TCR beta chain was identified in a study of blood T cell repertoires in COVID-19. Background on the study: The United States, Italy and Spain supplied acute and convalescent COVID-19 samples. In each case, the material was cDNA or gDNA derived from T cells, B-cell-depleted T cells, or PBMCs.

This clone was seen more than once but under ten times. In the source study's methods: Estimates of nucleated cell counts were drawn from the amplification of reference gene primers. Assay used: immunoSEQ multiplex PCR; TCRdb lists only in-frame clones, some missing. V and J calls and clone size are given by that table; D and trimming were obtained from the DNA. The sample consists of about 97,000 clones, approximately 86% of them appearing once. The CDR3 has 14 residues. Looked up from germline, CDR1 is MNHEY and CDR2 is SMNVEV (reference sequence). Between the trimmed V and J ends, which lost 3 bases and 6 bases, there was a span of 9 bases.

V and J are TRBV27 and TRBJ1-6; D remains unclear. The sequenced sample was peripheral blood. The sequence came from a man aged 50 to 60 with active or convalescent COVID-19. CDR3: CASSLEATNSPLHF. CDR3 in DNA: TGTGCCAGCAGTTTGGAGGCGACTAATTCACCCCTCCACTTT.